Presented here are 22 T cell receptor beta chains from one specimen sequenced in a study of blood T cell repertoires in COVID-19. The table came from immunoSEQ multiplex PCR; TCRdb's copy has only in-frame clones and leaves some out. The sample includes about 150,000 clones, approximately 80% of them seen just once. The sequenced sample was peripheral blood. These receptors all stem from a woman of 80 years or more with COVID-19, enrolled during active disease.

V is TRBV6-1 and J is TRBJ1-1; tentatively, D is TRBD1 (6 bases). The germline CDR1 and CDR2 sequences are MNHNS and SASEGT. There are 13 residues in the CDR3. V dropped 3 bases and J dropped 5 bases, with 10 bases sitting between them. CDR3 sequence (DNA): TGTGCCAGCAGTGACAACAGGGAGACTGAAGCTTTCTTT. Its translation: CASSDNRETEAFF.

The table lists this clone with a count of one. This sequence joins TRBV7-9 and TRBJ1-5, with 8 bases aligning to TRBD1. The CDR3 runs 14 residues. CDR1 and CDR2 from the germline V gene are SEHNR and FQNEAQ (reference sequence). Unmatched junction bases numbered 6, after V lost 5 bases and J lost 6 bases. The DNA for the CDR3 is TGTGCCAGCAGCACGGACAGGGTGGTTCAGCCCCAGCATTTT. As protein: CASSTDRVVQPQHF.

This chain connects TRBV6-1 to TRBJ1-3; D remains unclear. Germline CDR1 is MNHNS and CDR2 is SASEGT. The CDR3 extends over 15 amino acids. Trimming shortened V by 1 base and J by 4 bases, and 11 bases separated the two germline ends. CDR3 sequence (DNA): TGTGCCAGCAGTGAAGGCGGGATCCTAGGAAACACCATATATTTT. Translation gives CASSEGGILGNTIYF.

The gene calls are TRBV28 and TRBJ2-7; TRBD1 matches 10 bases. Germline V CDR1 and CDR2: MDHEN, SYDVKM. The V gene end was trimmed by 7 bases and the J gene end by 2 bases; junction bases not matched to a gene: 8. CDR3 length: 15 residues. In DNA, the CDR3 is TGTGCCAGCACTACACCCGGACAGGGGGCCTACGAGCAGTACTTC. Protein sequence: CASTTPGQGAYEQYF.

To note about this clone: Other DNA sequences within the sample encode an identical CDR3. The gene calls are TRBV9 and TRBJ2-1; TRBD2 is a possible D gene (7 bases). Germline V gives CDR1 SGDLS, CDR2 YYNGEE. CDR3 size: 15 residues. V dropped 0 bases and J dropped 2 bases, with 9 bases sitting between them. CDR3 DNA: TGTGCCAGCAGCGTAGCGGGGGGCCCCTACAATGAGCAGTTCTTC. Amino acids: CASSVAGGPYNEQFF. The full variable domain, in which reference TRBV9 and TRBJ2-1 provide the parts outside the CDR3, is DSGVTQTPKHLITATGQRVTLRCSPRSGDLSVYWYQQSLDQGLQFLIQYYNGEERAKGNILERFSAQQFPDLHSELNLSSLELGDSALYFCASSVAGGPYNEQFFGPGTRLTVL.

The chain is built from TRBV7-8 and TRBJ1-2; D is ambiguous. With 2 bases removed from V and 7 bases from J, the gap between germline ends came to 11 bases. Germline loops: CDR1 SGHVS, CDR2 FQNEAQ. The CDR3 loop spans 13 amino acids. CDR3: CASSLRPRGGYTF. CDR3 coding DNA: TGTGCCAGCAGCTTACGCCCCCGGGGTGGCTACACCTTC.

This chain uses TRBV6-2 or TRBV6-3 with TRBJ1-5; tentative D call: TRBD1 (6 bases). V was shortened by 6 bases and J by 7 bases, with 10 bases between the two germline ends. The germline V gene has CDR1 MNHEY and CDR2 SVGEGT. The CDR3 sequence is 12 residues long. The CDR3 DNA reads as TGTGCCAGCAGCAGGGGCCAACAGCCCCAGCATTTT. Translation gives CASSRGQQPQHF.

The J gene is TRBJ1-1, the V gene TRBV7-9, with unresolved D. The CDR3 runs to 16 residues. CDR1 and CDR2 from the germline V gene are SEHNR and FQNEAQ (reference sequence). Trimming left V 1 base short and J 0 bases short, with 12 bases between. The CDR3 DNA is TGTGCCAGCAGCTTAGGTGTGGGCTCCATGAACACTGAAGCTTTCTTT. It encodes CASSLGVGSMNTEAFF.

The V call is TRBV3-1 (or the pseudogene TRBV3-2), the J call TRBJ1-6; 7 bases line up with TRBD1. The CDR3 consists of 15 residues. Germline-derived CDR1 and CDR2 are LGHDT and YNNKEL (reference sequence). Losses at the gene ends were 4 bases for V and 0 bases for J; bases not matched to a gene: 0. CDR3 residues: CASSRDSSYNSPLHF. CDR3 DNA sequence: TGTGCCAGCAGCCGGGACAGCTCCTATAATTCACCCCTCCACTTT.

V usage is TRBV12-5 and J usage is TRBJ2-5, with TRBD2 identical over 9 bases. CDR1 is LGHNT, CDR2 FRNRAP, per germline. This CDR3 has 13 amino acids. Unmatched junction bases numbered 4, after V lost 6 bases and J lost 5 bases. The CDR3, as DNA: TGTGCTAGTGGGTCTAGCGGGGCCGAGACCCAGTACTTC. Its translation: CASGSSGAETQYF. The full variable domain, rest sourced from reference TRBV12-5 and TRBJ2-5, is DARVTQTPRHKVTEMGQEVTMRCQPILGHNTVFWYRQTMMQGLELLAYFRNRAPLDDSGMPKDRFSAEMPDATLATLKIQPSEPRDSAVYFCASGSSGAETQYFGPGTRLLVL.

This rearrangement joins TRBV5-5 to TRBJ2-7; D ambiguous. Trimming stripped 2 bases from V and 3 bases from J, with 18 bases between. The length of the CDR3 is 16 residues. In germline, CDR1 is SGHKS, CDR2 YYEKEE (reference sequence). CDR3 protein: CASSLSPANQVYEQYF. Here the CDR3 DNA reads TGTGCCAGCAGCTTAAGTCCGGCGAATCAGGTCTACGAGCAGTACTTC.

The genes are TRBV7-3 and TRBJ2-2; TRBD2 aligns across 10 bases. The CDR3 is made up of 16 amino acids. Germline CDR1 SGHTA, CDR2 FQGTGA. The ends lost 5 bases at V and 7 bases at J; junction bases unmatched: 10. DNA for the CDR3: TGTGCCAGCAGCCCACGAGCGGGAGGGCCGATCGGGGAGCTGTTTTTT. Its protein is CASSPRAGGPIGELFF.

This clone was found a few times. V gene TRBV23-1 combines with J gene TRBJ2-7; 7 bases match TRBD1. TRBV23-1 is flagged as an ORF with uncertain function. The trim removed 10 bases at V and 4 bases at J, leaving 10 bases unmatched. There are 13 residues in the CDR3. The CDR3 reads CATLRDSIYEQYF. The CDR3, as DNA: TGCGCCACTCTCCGGGACAGCATTTACGAGCAGTACTTC.

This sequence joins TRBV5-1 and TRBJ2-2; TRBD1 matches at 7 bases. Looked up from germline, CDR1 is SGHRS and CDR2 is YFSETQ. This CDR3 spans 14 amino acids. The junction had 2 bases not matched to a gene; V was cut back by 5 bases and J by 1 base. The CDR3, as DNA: TGCGCCAGCAGAAGGACAGGGAACACCGGGGAGCTGTTTTTT. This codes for CASRRTGNTGELFF.

The CDR3 nucleotides read TGCGCCAGCCACCCAAGCACAGGGAGGGGGGAAAAACTGTTTTTT. Amino acid sequence: CASHPSTGRGEKLFF. This chain uses TRBV4-1 with TRBJ1-4; D perhaps matches TRBD1 (6 bases). The germline V gene encodes CDR1 MGHRA and CDR2 YSYEKL. Trimming stripped 8 bases from V and 8 bases from J, with 21 bases between. The CDR3 has 15 residues.

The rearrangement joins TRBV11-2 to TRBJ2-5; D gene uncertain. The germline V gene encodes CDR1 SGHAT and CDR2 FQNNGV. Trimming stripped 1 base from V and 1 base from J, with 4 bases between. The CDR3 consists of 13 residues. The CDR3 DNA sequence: TGTGCCAGCAGCTTAGCCCTCCAAGAGACCCAGTACTTC. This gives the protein CASSLALQETQYF.

In nucleotides, the CDR3 is TGTGCCAGCAGTGACACCGGGTCCCACACTGAAGCTTTCTTT. As protein: CASSDTGSHTEAFF. J is TRBJ1-1 and V is TRBV25-1; D ambiguous. V lost 3 bases and J lost 3, with 11 bases in between. Germline loops: CDR1 MGHDK, CDR2 SYGVNS. The CDR3 is 14 residues long.

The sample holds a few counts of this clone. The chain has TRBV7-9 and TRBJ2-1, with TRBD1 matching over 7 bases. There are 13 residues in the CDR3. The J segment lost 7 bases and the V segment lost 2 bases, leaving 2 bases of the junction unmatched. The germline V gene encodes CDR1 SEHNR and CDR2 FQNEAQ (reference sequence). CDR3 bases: TGTGCCAGCAGCTTAAACAGGGGAAATGAGCAGTTCTTC. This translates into CASSLNRGNEQFF.

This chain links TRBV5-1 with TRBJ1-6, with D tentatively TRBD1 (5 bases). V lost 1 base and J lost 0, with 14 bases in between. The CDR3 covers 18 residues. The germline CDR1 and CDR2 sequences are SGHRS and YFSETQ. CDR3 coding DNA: TGCGCCAGCAGCTTGAAGGGAGGGGCGGGCTCCTATAATTCACCCCTCCACTTT. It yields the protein CASSLKGGAGSYNSPLHF.

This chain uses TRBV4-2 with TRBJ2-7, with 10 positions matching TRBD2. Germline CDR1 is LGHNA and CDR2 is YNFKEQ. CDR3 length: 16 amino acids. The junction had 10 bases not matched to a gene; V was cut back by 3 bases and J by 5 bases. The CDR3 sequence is CASSQRASGGPHEQYF. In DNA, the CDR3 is TGTGCCAGCAGCCAGAGGGCTAGCGGGGGCCCCCACGAGCAGTACTTC.

CDR3 in DNA: TGTGCCAGCAGTGAAGCCAGGGTTTTCCGATATGGCTACACCTTC. It encodes CASSEARVFRYGYTF. The J gene is TRBJ1-2, the V gene TRBV2, with D possibly being TRBD1 (5 bases). Deletions cut 0 bases from V and 5 bases from J, with 13 bases between. This CDR3 contains 15 residues. Germline V gene sequence: CDR1 SNHLY, CDR2 FYNNEI.

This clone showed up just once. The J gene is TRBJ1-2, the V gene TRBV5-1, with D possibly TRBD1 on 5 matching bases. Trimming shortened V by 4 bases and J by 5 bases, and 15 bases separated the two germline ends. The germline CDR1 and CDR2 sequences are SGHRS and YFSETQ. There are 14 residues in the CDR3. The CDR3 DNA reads TGCGCCAGCAGCCAGGGCGGTGAGGATTATGGCTACACCTTC. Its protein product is CASSQGGEDYGYTF. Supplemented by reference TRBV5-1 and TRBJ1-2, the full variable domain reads KAGVTQTPRYLIKTRGQQVTLSCSPISGHRSVSWYQQTPGQGLQFLFEYFSETQRNKGNFPGRFSGRQFSNSRSEMNVSTLELGDSALYLCASSQGGEDYGYTFGSGTRLTVV.